These 26 T cell receptor beta chains were sequenced from one sample in a study of cytomegalovirus exposure and HLA in healthy donors. PCR was performed using 60 Vbeta and 13 Jbeta primers. The data were produced by immunoSEQ multiplex PCR, yet TCRdb's version contains in-frame clones alone and is incomplete. The top ten hold 3% to 4% of the sample, which has some 120,000 clones, roughly 80% seen once. The sequencing input was PBMCs. The source is a male donor in good health and CMV-seronegative.

The rearrangement joins TRBV6-4 to TRBJ1-6; D unclear. From germline, CDR1 is MRHNA and CDR2 SNTAGT. The CDR3 totals 14 residues. Trimming left V 3 bases short and J 7 bases short, with 10 bases between. CDR3 DNA sequence: TGTGCCAGCAGTGAACAGAAAGGAAATTCACCCCTCCACTTT. It yields the protein CASSEQKGNSPLHF.

The chain combines TRBV19 with TRBJ2-3; a weak D match, TRBD1 (5 bases). The CDR3 contains 14 residues. V was pared by 1 base and J by 6 bases, with 11 bases between. CDR1 and CDR2 (germline): LNHDA, SQIVND (reference sequence). Here the CDR3 reads CASSIAAGPDTQYF. In nucleotides, the CDR3 is TGTGCCAGTAGTATAGCGGCAGGGCCGGATACGCAGTATTTT.

V gene TRBV6-4 combines with J gene TRBJ2-6; perhaps TRBD1 as D (6 bases). The germline CDR1 and CDR2 sequences are MRHNA and SNTAGT. Trimming shortened V by 6 bases and J by 0 bases, and 27 bases separated the two germline ends. The CDR3 spans 21 residues. The CDR3 DNA sequence: TGTGCCAGCAGGGACAGCGCCCCAGGAGGTTTTTTTTCCTCTGGGGCCAACGTCCTGACTTTC. Amino acids: CASRDSAPGGFFSSGANVLTF.

This rearrangement joins TRBV15 to TRBJ2-5; a possible D gene is TRBD2 (5 bases). The CDR3 totals 13 residues. V gave up 8 bases and J gave up 4 bases, with 14 bases separating them. CDR1 is LNHNV, CDR2 YYDKDF, per germline (reference sequence). CDR3 loop: CATAPRGTETQYF. The CDR3 coding sequence is TGTGCCACCGCCCCCCGGGGTACAGAGACCCAGTACTTC.

V and J are TRBV28 and TRBJ2-7; 8 nucleotides line up with TRBD1. Per the germline V gene, CDR1 is MDHEN and CDR2 is SYDVKM. The ends lost 7 bases at V and 6 bases at J; junction bases unmatched: 11. CDR3 size: 14 residues. The CDR3 is CASKRMGQAGEQYF. DNA for the CDR3: TGTGCCAGCAAAAGGATGGGACAGGCTGGCGAGCAGTACTTC.

The V gene is TRBV19, the J gene TRBJ1-2, with D possibly matching TRBD1 (5 bases). The germline V and J ends were trimmed by 8 bases and 4 bases, with 8 bases remaining between them. The CDR3 extends over 11 amino acids. CDR1 is LNHDA, CDR2 SQIVND, per germline (reference sequence). The CDR3: CASLTAYGYTF. CDR3 DNA sequence: TGTGCCAGTTTGACAGCCTATGGCTACACCTTC.

Only one count was recorded for this clone. The chain recombines TRBV7-9 with TRBJ1-2; no clear D gene. The germline V gene encodes CDR1 SEHNR and CDR2 FQNEAQ (reference sequence). V dropped 4 bases and J dropped 6 bases, with 9 bases sitting between them. This CDR3 has 12 residues. The CDR3 sequence is CASSSPGNGYTF. Here the CDR3 DNA reads TGTGCCAGCAGCTCTCCGGGGAATGGCTACACCTTC.

The chain recombines TRBV19 with TRBJ1-5, with D possibly TRBD1 on 5 matching bases. The CDR3 loop spans 14 amino acids. The germline V gene has CDR1 LNHDA and CDR2 SQIVND (reference sequence). CDR3 bases: TGTGCAACGGGGGGTTTCGGTGGCAATCAGCCCCAGCATTTT. Protein: CATGGFGGNQPQHF. The complete variable domain, with remaining parts taken from reference TRBV19 and TRBJ1-5, reads DGGITQSPKYLFRKEGQNVTLSCEQNLNHDAMYWYRQDPGQGLRLIYYSQIVNDFQKGDIAEGYSVSREKKESFPLTVTSAQKNPTAFYLCATGGFGGNQPQHFGDGTRLSIL.

Of note for this clone: Its ends do not fully match the called genes, so a read error is possible. The chain employs TRBV7-9 and TRBJ1-5; D remains ambiguous. The germline V gene encodes CDR1 SEHNR and CDR2 FQNEAQ (reference sequence). CDR3 size: 13 residues. CDR3 in DNA: TGTTCCAGCAGCTCCGCACTGATCGGGCCCCAGCATTTT. Protein sequence: CSSSSALIGPQHF. Supplemented by reference TRBV7-9 and TRBJ1-5, the full variable domain reads DTGVSQNPRHKITKRGQNVTFRCDPISEHNRLYWYRQTLGQGPEFLTYFQNEAQLEKSRLLSDRFSAERPKGSFSTLEIQRTEQGDSAMYLCSSSSALIGPQHFGDGTRLSIL.

The CDR3 DNA follows: TGCGCCAGCAGCTTGGGGGGCCTAGTGACAGGCCAAGAGACCCAGTACTTC. It is translated as CASSLGGLVTGQETQYF. V is TRBV5-1 and J is TRBJ2-5; weak D call: TRBD1 (6 bases). The germline V and J ends were trimmed by 0 bases and 1 base, with 16 bases remaining between them. Germline CDR1 and CDR2: SGHRS and YFSETQ. This CDR3 contains 17 residues.

This rearrangement joins TRBV19 to TRBJ2-7; 9 nucleotides agree with TRBD1. The CDR3 is 15 amino acids. The J segment lost 5 bases and the V segment lost 1 base, leaving 6 bases of the junction unmatched. CDR1 is LNHDA, CDR2 SQIVND, per germline (reference sequence). CDR3: CASSIARDRVHEQYF. Written as DNA, the CDR3 is TGTGCCAGTAGTATAGCCAGGGACAGGGTCCACGAGCAGTACTTC.

This clone was seen a handful of times. The CDR3 coding sequence is TGTGCCAGCAGTGCCGGGACAGCCTACGAGCAGTACTTC. It translates to CASSAGTAYEQYF. This rearrangement joins TRBV5-6 to TRBJ2-7; TRBD1 aligns across 7 bases. The V gene's germline CDR1 is SGHDT and CDR2 YYEEEE. With 5 bases clipped from V and 2 bases from J, the junction kept 4 bases outside the gene matches. This CDR3 is 13 amino acids long.

The chain couples TRBV14 to TRBJ2-6, with D possibly matching TRBD1 (6 bases). V gave up 1 base and J gave up 1 base, with 14 bases separating them. Germline V gene lookup returns CDR1 SGHDN and CDR2 FVKESK. The CDR3 runs 18 residues. CDR3 in amino acids: CASSQAARGISGANVLTF. The CDR3 DNA follows: TGTGCCAGCAGCCAAGCTGCCAGGGGAATATCTGGGGCCAACGTCCTGACTTTC.

This sequence joins TRBV2 and TRBJ2-1; 7 bases line up with TRBD1. V was clipped by 8 bases and J by 1 base; unmatched bases: 2. The CDR3 loop spans 13 amino acids. Germline V gene lookup returns CDR1 SNHLY and CDR2 FYNNEI. In DNA, the CDR3 is TGTGCCAGCGCGACAGGGTCCTACAATGAGCAGTTCTTC. This codes for CASATGSYNEQFF.

The CDR3, as DNA: TGTGCCAGCAGTTTCGTCGGGGGGTCTTACGAGCAGTACTTC. It yields the protein CASSFVGGSYEQYF. V gene TRBV27 combines with J gene TRBJ2-7, with 7 bases lining up with TRBD2. The junction had 6 bases not matched to a gene; V was cut back by 3 bases and J by 4 bases. Per the germline V gene, CDR1 is MNHEY and CDR2 is SMNVEV (reference sequence). There are 14 residues in the CDR3.

This clone was seen more than once but under ten times. The chain is built from TRBV4-1 and TRBJ1-5; D is perhaps TRBD1 (6 bases). The V and J ends lost 1 base and 0 bases respectively, with 10 bases between them. Germline CDR1 is MGHRA and CDR2 is YSYEKL. The CDR3 is 16 amino acids. The CDR3 is CASSQVPGDSNQPQHF. CDR3 DNA: TGCGCCAGCAGCCAAGTACCAGGGGATAGCAATCAGCCCCAGCATTTT.

The chain carries TRBV9 and TRBJ1-6; 9 nucleotides align to TRBD1. CDR3 length equals 15 residues. Germline lookup yields CDR1 SGDLS and CDR2 YYNGEE. V shed 4 bases and J 7 bases; nucleotides not matched to a gene: 6. CDR3: CASSPGTGKNSPLHF. CDR3 bases: TGTGCCAGCAGCCCTGGGACAGGGAAAAATTCACCCCTCCACTTT.

In its sample, this clone was seen a few times. The chain couples TRBV30 to TRBJ2-7, with D tentatively TRBD2 (5 bases). Germline lookup yields CDR1 GTSNPN and CDR2 SVGIG (reference sequence). The V and J ends lost 5 bases and 6 bases respectively, with 17 bases between them. The CDR3 spans 13 residues. The CDR3 nucleotides read TGTGCCTGGGCACCAAGGGAGTCAACCGAGCAGTACTTC. Residues: CAWAPRESTEQYF.

V is TRBV7-2 and J is TRBJ2-7; 12 nucleotides match TRBD1. Germline V CDR1 and CDR2: SGHTA, FQGNSA. Trimming removed 1 base from V and 0 bases from J; junction bases left unmatched: 1. The CDR3 runs 16 residues. In nucleotides, the CDR3 is TGTGCCAGCAGCTTAGGGGACAGGGGGCCCTCCTACGAGCAGTACTTC. Its translation is CASSLGDRGPSYEQYF.

J is TRBJ2-7 and V is TRBV10-1; 7 bases align to TRBD1. Germline V gene sequence: CDR1 WNHNN, CDR2 SYGVQD (reference sequence). J gave up 6 bases and V 0 bases, and 14 bases lay outside the gene matches. This CDR3 spans 17 amino acids. CDR3 coding DNA: TGCGCCAGCAGTGAGTCTAGGACAGGAAACCTTTTGGGCGAGCAGTACTTC. Amino acid sequence: CASSESRTGNLLGEQYF.

The rearrangement joins TRBV5-6 to TRBJ2-3, with 11 bases aligning to TRBD2. CDR1 is SGHDT and CDR2 is YYEEEE in the germline V gene. V shed 4 bases, J shed 4 bases, and the junction held 14 bases outside the gene matches. CDR3 length equals 18 residues. Here the CDR3 DNA reads TGTGCCAGCAGCCAGATCGTTACTAGCGGGGGTTATTCAGATACGCAGTATTTT. It translates to CASSQIVTSGGYSDTQYF. The full variable domain, its missing parts supplied by reference TRBV5-6 and TRBJ2-3, is DAGVTQSPTHLIKTRGQQVTLRCSPKSGHDTVSWYQQALGQGPQFIFQYYEEEERQRGNFPDRFSGHQFPNYSSELNVNALLLGDSALYLCASSQIVTSGGYSDTQYFGPGTRLTVL.

The DNA of the CDR3 is TGTGCCAGCGGACGACCGGGACTAGCGGGAGTTAGCTCCTACGAGCAGTACTTC. Protein: CASGRPGLAGVSSYEQYF. This chain links TRBV5-4 with TRBJ2-7; 14 nucleotides match TRBD2. The CDR3 length is 18 residues. CDR1 SGHNT and CDR2 YYREEE come from the germline V gene (reference sequence). With 7 bases clipped from V and 0 bases from J, the junction kept 12 bases outside the gene matches.

V is TRBV28 and J is TRBJ1-1, with D possibly matching TRBD1 (5 bases). CDR3 length equals 14 residues. Germline-derived CDR1 and CDR2 are MDHEN and SYDVKM. V was pared by 7 bases and J by 6 bases, with 18 bases between. CDR3 in amino acids: CASISGTGRAEAFF. In DNA, the CDR3 is TGTGCCAGCATTTCAGGGACTGGGAGAGCTGAAGCTTTCTTT.

This chain joins TRBV5-5 and TRBJ2-3; the match to TRBD2 covers 10 bases. Germline CDR1 reads SGHKS; CDR2 reads YYEKEE (reference sequence). J lost 0 bases, V lost 3 bases, and 4 bases had no gene match. This CDR3 is built from 16 residues. This chain's CDR3 is CASSSSSGGSTDTQYF. The CDR3 region has the DNA TGTGCCAGCAGCTCGTCTAGCGGGGGCAGCACAGATACGCAGTATTTT.

This clone was detected once. The rearrangement links TRBV9 to TRBJ2-3, with a possible D match to TRBD1 (6 bases). Germline V gives CDR1 SGDLS, CDR2 YYNGEE. Trimming took off 3 bases at V and 3 bases at J, with 17 bases between the two ends. The CDR3 contains 16 residues. CDR3 DNA sequence: TGTGCCAGCAGCGGTCAACCCGGGACACCTACAGATACGCAGTATTTT. Encoded protein: CASSGQPGTPTDTQYF. Variable domain in full (rest from reference TRBV9 and TRBJ2-3): DSGVTQTPKHLITATGQRVTLRCSPRSGDLSVYWYQQSLDQGLQFLIQYYNGEERAKGNILERFSAQQFPDLHSELNLSSLELGDSALYFCASSGQPGTPTDTQYFGPGTRLTVL.

The chain employs TRBV28 and TRBJ2-2; 7 positions match TRBD1. Germline CDR1 reads MDHEN; CDR2 reads SYDVKM. This CDR3 has 14 amino acids. J lost 3 bases, V lost 2 bases, and 0 bases had no gene match. The CDR3 nucleotides are TGTGCCAGCAGTTTAACAGGGGACACCGGGGAGCTGTTTTTT. It specifies CASSLTGDTGELFF.